This TCR beta chain was observed in a study of beta chain features in type 1 diabetes. The entirety of the isolated RNA underwent reverse transcription, so expressed TCRB transcripts were sequenced. Libraries were prepared by immunoSEQ multiplex PCR; TCRdb keeps only in-frame clonotypes and omits some of them. This sample has 600,000 to 650,000 clones; about 14% occur once, and the top ten carry about 0.087%. Germline CDR1 MDHEN, CDR2 SYDVKM. With 10 bases clipped from V and 2 bases from J, the junction kept 4 bases outside the gene matches. There are 13 residues in the CDR3. With respect to this clone: Antigen: not known.

Findings and caveats of the study: A greater similarity of naive, central memory and Treg TCRB repertoires was seen among patients than among healthy donors. VDJ junctions from patients with type 1 diabetes contained fewer insertions and more deletions. Whether TCRB rearrangement is influenced by HLA type went unresolved here. Patients with Type 1 diabetes showed moderately but significantly shorter TCRB CDR3s in all four CD4+ subsets.

The TCR sequence derives from a young man in good health. V gene TRBV28 combines with J gene TRBJ1-5; 8 nucleotides match TRBD1. Sequencing used naive CD4+ T cells from blood. In nucleotides, the CDR3 is TGTGCCACAGGGGGCGAGGGCAATCAGCCCCAGCATTTT. This gives the protein CATGGEGNQPQHF.